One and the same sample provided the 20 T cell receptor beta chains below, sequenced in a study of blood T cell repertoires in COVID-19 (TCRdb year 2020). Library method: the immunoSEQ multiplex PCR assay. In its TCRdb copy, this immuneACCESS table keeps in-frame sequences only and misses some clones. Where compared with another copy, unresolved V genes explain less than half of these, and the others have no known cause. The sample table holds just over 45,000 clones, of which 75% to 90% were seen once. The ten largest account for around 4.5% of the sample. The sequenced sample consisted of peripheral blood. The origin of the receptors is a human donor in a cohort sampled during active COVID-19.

CDR3 in amino acids: CASSQPGQGDTGELFF. The CDR3 DNA reads as TGTGCCAGCAGCCAACCGGGACAGGGAGACACCGGGGAGCTGTTTTTT. This chain uses TRBV14 with TRBJ2-2; 9 bases map to TRBD1. Germline CDR1 SGHDN, CDR2 FVKESK. CDR3 length: 16 amino acids. Germline trimming cut 2 bases from V and 3 bases from J; bases unmatched to any gene: 4. The variable domain in full, with the rest retrieved from reference TRBV14 and TRBJ2-2, is EAGVTQFPSHSVIEKGQTVTLRCDPISGHDNLYWYRRVMGKEIKFLLHFVKESKQDESGMPNNRFLAERTGGTYSTLKVQPAELEDSGVYFCASSQPGQGDTGELFFGEGSRLTVL.

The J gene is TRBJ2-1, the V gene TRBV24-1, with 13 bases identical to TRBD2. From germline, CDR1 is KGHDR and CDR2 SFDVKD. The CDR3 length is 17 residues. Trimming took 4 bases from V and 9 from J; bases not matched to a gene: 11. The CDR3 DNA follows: TGTGCCACCAGTGAGTCGTCTGGGACTAGCGGGGTGGGTGAGCAGTTCTTC. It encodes CATSESSGTSGVGEQFF.

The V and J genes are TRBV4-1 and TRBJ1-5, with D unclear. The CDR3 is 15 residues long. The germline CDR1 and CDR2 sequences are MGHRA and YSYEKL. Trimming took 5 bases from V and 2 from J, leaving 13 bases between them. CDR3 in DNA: TGCGCCAGCAGCTTTCACGAAAGAGGCAATCAGCCCCAGCATTTT. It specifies CASSFHERGNQPQHF.

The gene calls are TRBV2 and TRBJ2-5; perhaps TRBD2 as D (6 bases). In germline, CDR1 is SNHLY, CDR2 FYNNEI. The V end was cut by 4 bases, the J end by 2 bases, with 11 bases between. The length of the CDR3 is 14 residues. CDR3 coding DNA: TGTGCCAGCAGTGTGGGTCGGGGGCAAGAGACCCAGTACTTC. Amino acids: CASSVGRGQETQYF.

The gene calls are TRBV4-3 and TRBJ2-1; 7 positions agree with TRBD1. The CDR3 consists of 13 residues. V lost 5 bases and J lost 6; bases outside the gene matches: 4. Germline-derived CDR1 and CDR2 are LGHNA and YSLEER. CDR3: CASSAQGLNEQFF. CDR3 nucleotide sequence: TGCGCCAGCAGCGCACAGGGGCTCAATGAGCAGTTCTTC.

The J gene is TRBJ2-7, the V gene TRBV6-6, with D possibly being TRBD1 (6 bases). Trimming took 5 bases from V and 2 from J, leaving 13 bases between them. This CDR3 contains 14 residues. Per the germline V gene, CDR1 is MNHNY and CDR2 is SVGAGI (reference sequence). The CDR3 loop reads CASSAPGQPYEQYF. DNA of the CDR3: TGTGCCAGCAGTGCACCGGGACAACCCTACGAGCAGTACTTC.

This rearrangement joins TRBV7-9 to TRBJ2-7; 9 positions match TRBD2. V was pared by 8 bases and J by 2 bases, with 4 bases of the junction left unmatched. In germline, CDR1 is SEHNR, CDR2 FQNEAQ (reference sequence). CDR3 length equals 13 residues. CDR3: CASAGGRAYEQYF. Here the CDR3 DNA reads TGTGCCAGCGCCGGCGGGAGGGCCTACGAGCAGTACTTC.

The CDR3 reads CASSYSAGTEAFF. In DNA, the CDR3 is TGTGCCAGCAGTTATTCCGCGGGCACTGAAGCTTTCTTT. The rearrangement joins TRBV6-5 to TRBJ1-1; D remains ambiguous. The germline V gene has CDR1 MNHEY and CDR2 SVGAGI. The CDR3 has 13 residues. Trimming cost V 3 bases and J 4 bases, with 9 bases left between them.

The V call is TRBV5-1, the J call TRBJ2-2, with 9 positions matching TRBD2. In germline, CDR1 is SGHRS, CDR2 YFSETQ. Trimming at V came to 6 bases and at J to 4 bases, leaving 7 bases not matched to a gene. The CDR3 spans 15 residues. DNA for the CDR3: TGCGCCAGCACCTTCCGAGCGGGAGGCACCGGGGAGCTGTTTTTT. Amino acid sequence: CASTFRAGGTGELFF.

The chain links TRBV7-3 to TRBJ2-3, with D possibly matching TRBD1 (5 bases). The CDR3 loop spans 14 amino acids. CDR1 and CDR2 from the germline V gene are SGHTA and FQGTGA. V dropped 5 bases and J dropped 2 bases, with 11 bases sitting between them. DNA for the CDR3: TGTGCCAGCAGCAGAGACAGATACACAGATACGCAGTATTTT. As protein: CASSRDRYTDTQYF. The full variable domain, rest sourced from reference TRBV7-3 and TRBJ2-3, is GAGVSQTPSNKVTEKGKYVELRCDPISGHTALYWYRQSLGQGPEFLIYFQGTGAADDSGLPNDRFFAVRPEGSVSTLKIQRTERGDSAVYLCASSRDRYTDTQYFGPGTRLTVL.

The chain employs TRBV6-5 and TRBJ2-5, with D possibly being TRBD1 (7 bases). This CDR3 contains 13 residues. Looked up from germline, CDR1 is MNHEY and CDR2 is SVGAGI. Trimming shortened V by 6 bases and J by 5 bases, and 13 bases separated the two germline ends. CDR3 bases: TGTGCCAGCAGGGAGGGGGCGGTTGAGACCCAGTACTTC. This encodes CASREGAVETQYF.

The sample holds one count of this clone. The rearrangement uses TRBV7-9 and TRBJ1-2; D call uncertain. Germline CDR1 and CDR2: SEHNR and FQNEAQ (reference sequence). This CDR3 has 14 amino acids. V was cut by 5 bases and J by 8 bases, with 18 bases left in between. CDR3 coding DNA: TGTGCCAGCAGCCCCCCACTAGTGGTGGAGGGCTACACCTTC. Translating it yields CASSPPLVVEGYTF.

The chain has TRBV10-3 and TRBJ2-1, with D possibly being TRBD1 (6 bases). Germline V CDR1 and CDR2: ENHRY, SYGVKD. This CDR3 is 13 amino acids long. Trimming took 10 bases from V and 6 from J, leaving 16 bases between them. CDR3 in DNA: TGTGCCACCCAAGGGGGAGCGGTCAATGAGCAGTTCTTC. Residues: CATQGGAVNEQFF.

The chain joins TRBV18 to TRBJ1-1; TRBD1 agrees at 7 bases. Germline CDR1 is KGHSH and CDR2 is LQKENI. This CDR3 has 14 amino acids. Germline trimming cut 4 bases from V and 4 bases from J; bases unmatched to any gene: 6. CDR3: CASSQDTGATEAFF. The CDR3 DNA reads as TGTGCCAGCTCACAGGATACAGGGGCCACTGAAGCTTTCTTT.

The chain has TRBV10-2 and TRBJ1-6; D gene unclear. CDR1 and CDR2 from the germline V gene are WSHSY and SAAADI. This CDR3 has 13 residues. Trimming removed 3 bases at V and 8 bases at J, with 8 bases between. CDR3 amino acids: CASSDPDYSPLHF. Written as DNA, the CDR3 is TGCGCCAGCAGTGACCCGGACTATTCACCCCTCCACTTT.

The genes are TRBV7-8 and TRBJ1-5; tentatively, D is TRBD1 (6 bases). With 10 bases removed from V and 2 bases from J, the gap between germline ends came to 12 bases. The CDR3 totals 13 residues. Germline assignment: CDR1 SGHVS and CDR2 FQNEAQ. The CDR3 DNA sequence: TGTGCCACTTCAGGGGACGGCAATCAGCCCCAGCATTTT. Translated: CATSGDGNQPQHF.

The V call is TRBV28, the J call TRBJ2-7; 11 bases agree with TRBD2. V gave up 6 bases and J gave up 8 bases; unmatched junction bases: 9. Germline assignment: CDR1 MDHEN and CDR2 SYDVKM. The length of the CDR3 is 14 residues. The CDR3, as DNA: TGTGCCAGCAGCCCAGGGACTAGCGGTCTGAAGCAGTACTTC. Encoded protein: CASSPGTSGLKQYF.

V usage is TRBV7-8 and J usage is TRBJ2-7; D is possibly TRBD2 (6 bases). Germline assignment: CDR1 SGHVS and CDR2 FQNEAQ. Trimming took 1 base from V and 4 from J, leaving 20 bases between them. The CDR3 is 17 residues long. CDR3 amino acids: CASSLGRGPSGPYEQYF. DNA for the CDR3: TGTGCCAGCAGCTTAGGGAGGGGCCCGTCGGGGCCATACGAGCAGTACTTC.

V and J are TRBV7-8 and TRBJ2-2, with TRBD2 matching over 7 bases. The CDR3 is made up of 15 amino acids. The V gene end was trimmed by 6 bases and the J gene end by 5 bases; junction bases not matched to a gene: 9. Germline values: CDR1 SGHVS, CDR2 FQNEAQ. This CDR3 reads CASSSSGLGTGELFF. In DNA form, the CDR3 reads TGTGCCAGCAGTTCTAGCGGCCTCGGTACCGGGGAGCTGTTTTTT.

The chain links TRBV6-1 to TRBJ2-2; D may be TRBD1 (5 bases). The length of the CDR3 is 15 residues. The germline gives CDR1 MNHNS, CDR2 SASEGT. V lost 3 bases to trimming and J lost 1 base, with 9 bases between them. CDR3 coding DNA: TGTGCCAGCAGTGAGGCGCAGGGGAACACCGGGGAGCTGTTTTTT. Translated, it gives CASSEAQGNTGELFF.